These 25 T cell receptor beta chains originate from one sample sequenced in a study of cytomegalovirus exposure and HLA in healthy donors. Primers included in the PCR were 60 Vbeta and 13 Jbeta primers. Here immunoSEQ multiplex PCR was the method, and the copy in TCRdb shows in-frame clones only, minus some. This table has 150,000 or so clones, around 80% appearing once. The sequenced sample was PBMCs. The receptor source for this set is a man aged 40-49 years in good health and CMV-seropositive.

This rearrangement joins TRBV29-1 to TRBJ2-3; 7 bases are a match to TRBD2. Germline V gene lookup returns CDR1 SQVTM and CDR2 ANQGSEA. The CDR3 spans 15 residues. Trimming at V came to 0 bases and at J to 2 bases, leaving 5 bases not matched to a gene. The CDR3 is CSVEDLAVPTDTQYF. The DNA of the CDR3 is TGCAGCGTTGAAGATCTAGCGGTGCCCACAGATACGCAGTATTTT.

This clone appeared a few times. The V and J genes are TRBV5-5 and TRBJ2-7; TRBD1 matches at 10 bases. This CDR3 comprises 15 residues. J was trimmed by 2 bases and V by 0 bases; bases with no gene match: 2. The germline CDR1 and CDR2 sequences are SGHKS and YYEKEE (reference sequence). The CDR3 DNA reads as TGTGCCAGCAGCTTGGCCGGGACAGGGGCCTACGAGCAGTACTTC. Its protein product is CASSLAGTGAYEQYF.

Here the CDR3 DNA reads TGTGCCTGGAGTCGTATCAAGGCGGACACTGAAGCTTTCTTT. It codes for CAWSRIKADTEAFF. The chain carries TRBV30 and TRBJ1-1; unclear D gene. This CDR3 has 14 amino acids. Germline V gives CDR1 GTSNPN, CDR2 SVGIG (reference sequence). The V gene lost 2 bases and the J gene lost 3 bases, with 13 bases spanning the gap.

CDR3 in amino acids: CASSTRRRLHEQYF. The CDR3 DNA reads TGTGCCAGCAGTACGCGGCGAAGGTTGCACGAGCAGTACTTC. The chain carries TRBV6-5 and TRBJ2-7; D gene ambiguous. Deletions cut 5 bases from V and 5 bases from J, with 16 bases between. CDR3 length: 14 amino acids. The germline V gene encodes CDR1 MNHEY and CDR2 SVGAGI.

This clone showed up just once. The chain uses TRBV5-5 and TRBJ2-1, with a possible D match to TRBD2 (6 bases). Trimming pared 0 bases from V and 5 bases from J, leaving 15 bases between. The CDR3 is 16 amino acids. Germline CDR1 is SGHKS and CDR2 is YYEKEE (reference sequence). CDR3 nucleotide sequence: TGTGCCAGCAGCTTGGAGCCTCCGCGGGAAAACAATGAGCAGTTCTTC. Amino acids: CASSLEPPRENNEQFF.

The V call is TRBV5-1, the J call TRBJ1-2; no reliable D call. Germline V CDR1 and CDR2: SGHRS, YFSETQ. CDR3 length: 12 residues. The germline V and J ends were trimmed by 0 bases and 8 bases, with 8 bases remaining between them. CDR3 sequence (DNA): TGCGCCAGCAGCTTGGAACGGGGAGGCTACACCTTC. It specifies CASSLERGGYTF.

A few counts support this clone. The chain links TRBV5-1 to TRBJ2-7; 10 bases line up with TRBD2. The CDR3 runs 17 residues. Germline V gene sequence: CDR1 SGHRS, CDR2 YFSETQ. V trimming: 3 bases; J trimming: 4 bases; junction bases outside the gene matches: 13. CDR3 DNA sequence: TGCGCCAGCAGCTCATCAGGGGGCACAGCGGGGGGGTACGAGCAGTACTTC. Its protein is CASSSSGGTAGGYEQYF.

The chain joins TRBV10-1 to TRBJ2-1; 8 bases agree with TRBD2. Per germline, CDR1 WNHNN and CDR2 SYGVQD (reference sequence). The CDR3 sequence is 13 residues long. The junction had 8 bases not matched to a gene; V was cut back by 8 bases and J by 8 bases. The CDR3 is CASGGLVIHEQFF. CDR3 sequence (DNA): TGCGCCAGCGGGGGACTAGTTATCCATGAGCAGTTCTTC.

The rearrangement links TRBV5-4 to TRBJ2-2, with 7 nucleotides matching TRBD2. After removal of 0 bases from V and 4 bases from J, the junction contained 3 bases not matched to a gene. The CDR3 is made up of 15 amino acids. The germline gives CDR1 SGHNT, CDR2 YYREEE (reference sequence). The CDR3 DNA reads as TGTGCCAGCAGCTTGGGGAGGGAGGGCACCGGGGAGCTGTTTTTT. This encodes CASSLGREGTGELFF.

This chain uses TRBV6-6 with TRBJ2-3, with 14 positions matching TRBD2. J gave up 14 bases and V 3 bases, and 1 base lay outside the gene matches. From germline, CDR1 is MNHNY and CDR2 SVGAGI (reference sequence). The CDR3 length is 12 residues. Written as DNA, the CDR3 is TGTGCCAGCAGTTATGGGACTAGCGGGAGGTATTTT. Translation gives CASSYGTSGRYF.

This chain joins TRBV11-2 and TRBJ2-5; D unresolved. The DNA end is a closer match to TRBJ2-7, so the J assignment may be wrong. Germline values: CDR1 SGHAT, CDR2 FQNNGV. The CDR3 length is 14 residues. CDR3 protein: CASSLDPQSYEQYF. The DNA of the CDR3 is TGTGCCAGCAGCTTAGATCCACAGAGTTACGAGCAGTACTTC.

The chain joins TRBV28 to TRBJ2-2, with 15 bases identical to TRBD2. CDR3 length: 16 residues. Germline CDR1 MDHEN, CDR2 SYDVKM. Unmatched junction bases numbered 0, after V lost 2 bases and J lost 5 bases. CDR3 DNA sequence: TGTGCCAGCAGTTTAGGGACTAGCGGGGGGACCGGGGAGCTGTTTTTT. As protein: CASSLGTSGGTGELFF.

This clone was counted a single time. V and J are TRBV7-9 and TRBJ2-1; D not certain. There are 14 residues in the CDR3. V lost 1 base and J lost 15, with 19 bases in between. Germline CDR1 SEHNR, CDR2 FQNEAQ (reference sequence). The CDR3 is CASSLEAAFTRRFF. DNA of the CDR3: TGTGCCAGCAGCTTAGAAGCCGCCTTCACGCGCCGGTTCTTC.

This clone was observed a few times. The CDR3: CASKGLATTDTQYF. DNA for the CDR3: TGTGCCAGCAAGGGACTAGCTACCACAGATACGCAGTATTTT. The rearrangement uses TRBV2 and TRBJ2-3, with TRBD2 matching 9 bases. V shed 7 bases, J shed 2 bases, and the junction held 4 bases outside the gene matches. The CDR3 loop spans 14 amino acids. Germline CDR1 SNHLY, CDR2 FYNNEI. Together with reference TRBV2 and TRBJ2-3, the CDR3 gives the full variable domain: EPEVTQTPSHQVTQMGQEVILRCVPISNHLYFYWYRQILGQKVEFLVSFYNNEISEKSEIFDDQFSVERPDGSNFTLKIRSTKLEDSAMYFCASKGLATTDTQYFGPGTRLTVL.

The chain recombines TRBV11-2 with TRBJ2-7; 8 bases map to TRBD1. Per germline, CDR1 SGHAT and CDR2 FQNNGV. Germline trimming cut 2 bases from V and 5 bases from J; bases unmatched to any gene: 5. The CDR3 totals 14 residues. The CDR3 loop reads CASSLFSGGNEQYF. Written as DNA, the CDR3 is TGTGCCAGCAGCTTATTCTCAGGGGGCAACGAGCAGTACTTC.

This clone was picked up one time. This rearrangement joins TRBV9 to TRBJ2-1; maybe TRBD1 (6 bases). The germline V and J ends were trimmed by 0 bases and 8 bases, with 15 bases remaining between them. The germline CDR1 and CDR2 sequences are SGDLS and YYNGEE. The length of the CDR3 is 15 residues. As DNA, the CDR3 is TGTGCCAGCAGCGTAGCAGGGGTATGGATATATGAGCAGTTCTTC. It codes for CASSVAGVWIYEQFF.

The rearrangement links TRBV7-2 to TRBJ1-1, with 7 positions matching TRBD1. Germline loops: CDR1 SGHTA, CDR2 FQGNSA. The V segment lost 4 bases and the J segment 7 bases; nucleotides outside the gene matches: 6. The CDR3 consists of 13 residues. Here the CDR3 DNA reads TGTGCCAGCAGCTCAAGACAGGGAGGTGAAGCTTTCTTT. Residues: CASSSRQGGEAFF.

The count of this clone is one. The chain recombines TRBV27 with TRBJ2-7; maybe TRBD2 (5 bases). V was cut by 5 bases and J by 2 bases, with 13 bases left in between. CDR1 is MNHEY and CDR2 is SMNVEV in the germline V gene (reference sequence). This CDR3 spans 14 amino acids. The CDR3 region has the DNA TGTGCCAGCAGTACCCGGACTCTCACCTACGAGCAGTACTTC. Translation: CASSTRTLTYEQYF.

The chain employs TRBV10-3 and TRBJ2-7; TRBD2 matches at 8 bases. V shed 0 bases, J shed 7 bases, and the junction held 8 bases outside the gene matches. Germline V gene data show CDR1 as ENHRY and CDR2 as SYGVKD. This CDR3 contains 15 residues. In DNA, the CDR3 is TGTGCCATCAGTGAGTCGGCTAGCGGGTTAAGGGAGCAGTACTTC. Its translation: CAISESASGLREQYF.

As concerns this clone: A junction boundary mismatches the germline segment, possibly from a read error. This sequence joins TRBV11-3 and TRBJ2-3, with D unresolved. Germline V gives CDR1 SGHNT, CDR2 YENEEA. The CDR3 loop spans 15 amino acids. This chain's CDR3 is CASSLGPERTDTQYF. CDR3 sequence (DNA): TGTGCCAGCAGCCTAGGACCCGAGCGCACGGATACGCAGTATTTT.

This chain links TRBV7-2 with TRBJ2-3, with 12 bases fitting TRBD2. V dropped 2 bases and J dropped 5; count of bases not matched to a gene: 14. The germline CDR1 and CDR2 sequences are SGHTA and FQGNSA. The CDR3 extends over 19 amino acids. CDR3 sequence (DNA): TGTGCCAGCAGCTTATTCCTAGTCGGGCTAGCGGGGGGGGGAGATACGCAGTATTTT. Protein: CASSLFLVGLAGGGDTQYF.

This chain joins TRBV2 and TRBJ1-5; D might be TRBD1 (6 bases). The CDR3 extends over 14 amino acids. Trimming pared 6 bases from V and 4 bases from J, leaving 13 bases between. CDR1 is SNHLY and CDR2 is FYNNEI in the germline V gene. In DNA, the CDR3 is TGTGCCAGCAGAGCCGACAGGCTTAATCAGCCCCAGCATTTT. It translates to CASRADRLNQPQHF.

This chain connects TRBV11-1 to TRBJ2-7; D remains ambiguous. V was trimmed by 0 bases and J by 7 bases, leaving 19 bases between them. Germline CDR1 SGHAT, CDR2 FQDESV (reference sequence). The CDR3 runs to 16 residues. CDR3 amino acids: CASSLAVSSGPREQYF. The DNA of the CDR3 is TGTGCCAGCAGCTTAGCGGTGAGCTCGGGTCCGCGGGAGCAGTACTTC.

The table lists this clone with a few counts. This rearrangement joins TRBV25-1 to TRBJ1-1; the match to TRBD1 covers 7 bases. This CDR3 is 13 amino acids long. V shed 6 bases, J shed 1 base, and the junction held 2 bases outside the gene matches. Per the germline V gene, CDR1 is MGHDK and CDR2 is SYGVNS. The CDR3 DNA sequence: TGTGCCAGCAGAGGGACAGCGAACACTGAAGCTTTCTTT. This encodes CASRGTANTEAFF.

This clone has only a few counts. The CDR3 DNA sequence: TGTGCCAGCAGTTATATGGGGCCTAACTATGGCTACACCTTC. It is translated as CASSYMGPNYGYTF. V gene TRBV6-5 combines with J gene TRBJ1-2, with a tentative D call TRBD1 (5 bases). V lost 3 bases, J lost 0 bases, and 8 bases lay in between. The germline CDR1 and CDR2 sequences are MNHEY and SVGAGI. This CDR3 spans 14 amino acids.